Below, 25 T cell receptor beta chains from the same sample are listed, as sequenced in a study of blood T cells in healthy people across ages. For the second PCR, which ran for about 7 to 11 cycles, a sample-barcoded 5' primer and a J-beta primer mix were used. MiXCR, run by TCRdb on the 5' RACE reads, gives a single entry per CDR3 protein. The table has 1.2 million to 1.5 million distinct CDR3 sequences, 42% seen once; the top ten hold approximately 7.9%. Material: blood. Every receptor here comes from a young woman in good health.

The chain has TRBV12-3 or TRBV12-4 and TRBJ2-1, with 12 bases matching TRBD2. V dropped 7 bases and J dropped 3; count of bases not matched to a gene: 4. The CDR3 has 15 residues. The CDR3 DNA is TGTGCCAGCAATCTAGCGGGGGGGCACTACAATGAGCAGTTCTTC. Translating gives CASNLAGGHYNEQFF.

The rearrangement joins TRBV20-1 to TRBJ2-1; D is undetermined. Germline V CDR1 and CDR2: DFQATT, SNEGSKA (reference sequence). The CDR3 extends over 14 amino acids. The V gene lost 3 bases and the J gene lost 3 bases, with 12 bases spanning the gap. The CDR3 spells CSASPSQIYNEQFF. In DNA form, the CDR3 reads TGCAGTGCTAGCCCCTCCCAAATCTACAATGAGCAGTTCTTC.

This clonotype appeared a few times. This rearrangement joins TRBV6-5 to TRBJ2-5; D uncertain. Trimming took off 8 bases at V and 7 bases at J, with 14 bases between the two ends. CDR1 and CDR2 (germline): MNHEY, SVGAGI. The CDR3 has 12 residues. CDR3 sequence: CASGRSDGTQYF. CDR3 sequence (DNA): TGTGCCAGCGGCCGGTCGGATGGGACCCAGTACTTC.

This chain joins TRBV4-1 and TRBJ2-1; 7 nucleotides agree with TRBD1. With 5 bases clipped from V and 4 bases from J, the junction kept 14 bases outside the gene matches. This CDR3 spans 17 amino acids. The germline gives CDR1 MGHRA, CDR2 YSYEKL. CDR3 sequence reads: CASSDSSGTALYNEQFF. The CDR3 DNA reads as TGCGCCAGCAGCGATAGCTCCGGGACAGCCCTATACAATGAGCAGTTCTTC.

This chain uses TRBV20-1 with TRBJ1-4, with D unresolved. V lost 5 bases and J 3 bases, leaving 10 bases between the germline ends. The CDR3 has 13 amino acids. CDR1 is DFQATT and CDR2 is SNEGSKA in the germline V gene (reference sequence). The CDR3 bases are TGCAGTGCTTCTAGGTCCTCTAATGAAAAACTGTTTTTT. This translates into CSASRSSNEKLFF.

A note on this clonotype: This could be a read error, since a much larger clone is one nucleotide away. The gene calls are TRBV7-3 and TRBJ2-1; weak D call: TRBD2 (6 bases). Germline V gene lookup returns CDR1 SGHTA and CDR2 FQGTGA. This CDR3 is built from 14 residues. The germline V and J ends were trimmed by 5 bases and 0 bases, with 8 bases remaining between them. CDR3 nucleotides: TGTGCCAGCAGCAAGACTAGCTCCTACAATGAGCAGTTCTTC. The encoded protein is CASSKTSSYNEQFF.

Of note for this clonotype: The junction differs from germline at one of its ends, possibly a read error. For the CDR3, the DNA is TGCAGCGTTGATGTACCCCGAGGCACCTACAATGGGCAGTTCTTC. Residues: CSVDVPRGTYNGQFF. J is TRBJ2-1 and V is TRBV29-1; D unresolved. This CDR3 is 15 amino acids long. The germline gives CDR1 SQVTM, CDR2 ANQGSEA.

The chain recombines TRBV7-9 with TRBJ1-1; D is unresolved. The germline V gene has CDR1 SEHNR and CDR2 FQNEAQ (reference sequence). Between the trimmed V and J ends, which lost 5 bases and 1 base, there was a span of 11 bases. This CDR3 is 14 amino acids long. The CDR3 nucleotides are TGTGCCAGCAGCCTTCAAGTAACGAACACTGAAGCTTTCTTT. Translating gives CASSLQVTNTEAFF.

This clonotype was seen only a few times. V is TRBV10-3 and J is TRBJ2-2, with TRBD2 identical over 7 bases. The CDR3 loop spans 15 amino acids. Germline V gene lookup returns CDR1 ENHRY and CDR2 SYGVKD. V was clipped by 2 bases and J by 5 bases; unmatched bases: 5. CDR3 bases: TGTGCCATCAGTGAGCGTGACGGGAGGACCGGGGAGCTGTTTTTT. It encodes CAISERDGRTGELFF.

The sample holds many counts of this clonotype. The J gene is TRBJ2-5, the V gene TRBV12-3 or TRBV12-4; D unresolved. Trimming took off 5 bases at V and 4 bases at J, with 14 bases between the two ends. The CDR3 is 14 amino acids. The CDR3 loop is CASSPPWIGETQYF. Written as DNA, the CDR3 is TGTGCCAGCAGTCCCCCGTGGATCGGAGAGACCCAGTACTTC.

This chain joins TRBV10-3 and TRBJ2-3; D is uncertain. Trimming shortened V by 5 bases and J by 6 bases, and 9 bases separated the two germline ends. The CDR3 spans 12 residues. Germline-derived CDR1 and CDR2 are ENHRY and SYGVKD. The CDR3 sequence is CAISIRWDTQYF. The CDR3 DNA reads TGTGCCATCAGTATTCGGTGGGATACGCAGTATTTT.

CDR3 in amino acids: CASSYNANTGELFF. The CDR3 DNA reads as TGTGCCAGCAGTTACAACGCGAACACCGGGGAGCTGTTTTTT. J is TRBJ2-2 and V is TRBV6-5, with D hard to call. Looked up from germline, CDR1 is MNHEY and CDR2 is SVGAGI. The CDR3 extends over 14 amino acids. Trimming shortened V by 2 bases and J by 0 bases, and 4 bases separated the two germline ends.

The rearrangement links TRBV12-3 or TRBV12-4 to TRBJ2-2, with TRBD2 matching over 9 bases. With 5 bases clipped from V and 4 bases from J, the junction kept 8 bases outside the gene matches. There are 16 residues in the CDR3. The CDR3 DNA reads as TGTGCCAGCAGTCGGTCTAGCGGGGTTGGCACCGGGGAGCTGTTTTTT. Its protein product is CASSRSSGVGTGELFF.

This clonotype was seen a handful of times. In nucleotides, the CDR3 is TGCAGTGCTTCTTTTGACAGCCGGGGAACTGAAGCTTTCTTT. As protein: CSASFDSRGTEAFF. The V call is TRBV20-1, the J call TRBJ1-1; D perhaps matches TRBD1 (5 bases). The CDR3 length is 14 residues. Per germline, CDR1 DFQATT and CDR2 SNEGSKA (reference sequence). V was pared by 5 bases and J by 5 bases, with 18 bases between.

This clonotype appeared a few times. The V call is TRBV4-2, the J call TRBJ2-7; a possible D gene is TRBD2 (6 bases). The germline V and J ends were trimmed by 3 bases and 2 bases, with 17 bases remaining between them. From germline, CDR1 is LGHNA and CDR2 YNFKEQ. The CDR3 spans 16 residues. CDR3 loop: CASSHPTGTVTYEQYF. CDR3 coding DNA: TGTGCCAGCAGCCACCCCACCGGGACTGTTACCTACGAGCAGTACTTC.

In its sample, this clonotype was seen a few times. This chain links TRBV10-3 with TRBJ2-4, with 7 bases matching TRBD2. This CDR3 is 15 amino acids long. Germline CDR1 reads ENHRY; CDR2 reads SYGVKD. V lost 4 bases, J lost 2 bases, and 5 bases stayed unmatched. The CDR3 DNA follows: TGTGCCATCAGTGGCACTAGCGATTCCAAAAACATTCAGTACTTC. Its protein is CAISGTSDSKNIQYF.

Comments on this clonotype: One junction end disagrees with the germline gene, perhaps due to a read error. This chain connects TRBV4-1 to TRBJ2-1, with no clear D. The CDR3 totals 12 residues. Germline CDR1 MGHRA, CDR2 YSYEKL. The CDR3 loop reads CASSQGGNGQFF. The CDR3 region has the DNA TGCGCCAGCAGCCAAGGAGGTAATGGGCAGTTCTTC.

The chain uses TRBV18 and TRBJ2-1; 7 nucleotides match TRBD2. Germline CDR1 reads KGHSH; CDR2 reads LQKENI. The CDR3 sequence is 17 residues long. V lost 3 bases to trimming and J lost 4 bases; unmatched junction nucleotides: 12. The DNA of the CDR3 is TGTGCCAGCTCACCTACCGATCTAGCGGAAGGTTACAATGAGCAGTTCTTC. Protein sequence: CASSPTDLAEGYNEQFF. Full variable domain (rest looked up from reference TRBV18 and TRBJ2-1): NAGVMQNPRHLVRRRGQEARLRCSPMKGHSHVYWYRQLPEEGLKFMVYLQKENIIDESGMPKERFSAEFPKEGPSILRIQQVVRGDSAAYFCASSPTDLAEGYNEQFFGPGTRLTVL.

This clonotype was seen a few times. The chain uses TRBV4-1 and TRBJ1-1; TRBD1 might be the D (6 bases). Looked up from germline, CDR1 is MGHRA and CDR2 is YSYEKL. CDR3 length: 14 residues. Deletions cut 8 bases from V and 4 bases from J, with 17 bases between. In nucleotides, the CDR3 is TGCGCCAGCGTACAGGGTTTATTAGGCACTGAAGCTTTCTTT. This sequence encodes CASVQGLLGTEAFF.

At least ten counts were recorded for this clonotype. The gene calls are TRBV29-1 and TRBJ2-5; D not resolved. Germline CDR1 and CDR2: SQVTM and ANQGSEA. The CDR3 runs 13 residues. Trimming removed 1 base from V and 4 bases from J, with 10 bases in between. As DNA, the CDR3 is TGCAGCGTTGAAGTATCTCGCGGAGAGACCCAGTACTTC. This codes for CSVEVSRGETQYF.

The chain joins TRBV25-1 to TRBJ2-2, with D possibly TRBD1 on 6 matching bases. The CDR3 has 13 residues. In germline, CDR1 is MGHDK, CDR2 SYGVNS. V lost 1 base, J lost 13 bases, and 13 bases lay in between. The CDR3 nucleotides read TGTGCCAGCAGTGAATTAGGGGGTCCAGCGCTGTTTTTT. Translating gives CASSELGGPALFF. The complete variable domain, with remaining parts taken from reference TRBV25-1 and TRBJ2-2, reads EADIYQTPRYLVIGTGKKITLECSQTMGHDKMYWYQQDPGMELHLIHYSYGVNSTEKGDLSSESTVSRIRTEHFPLTLESARPSHTSQYLCASSELGGPALFFGEGSRLTVL.

In its sample, this clonotype was seen a few times. V and J are TRBV30 and TRBJ2-4; D is ambiguous. Trimming stripped 8 bases from V and 13 bases from J, with 21 bases between. This CDR3 contains 12 residues. Germline-derived CDR1 and CDR2 are GTSNPN and SVGIG (reference sequence). The CDR3 coding sequence is TGTGCCGTTGTGGGCGCGTCCGGTGAGCAGTACTTC. It encodes CAVVGASGEQYF.

This clonotype was recorded a few times. V is TRBV7-2 and J is TRBJ2-7; TRBD2 might be the D (5 bases). Per the germline V gene, CDR1 is SGHTA and CDR2 is FQGNSA. V was cut by 0 bases and J by 3 bases, with 15 bases left in between. This CDR3 comprises 16 residues. CDR3 in DNA: TGTGCCAGCAGCTTAGCGTCCTCACTAGTGGGCTACGAGCAGTACTTC. Amino acids: CASSLASSLVGYEQYF.

This clonotype was detected many times. CDR3 nucleotide sequence: TGCGCCAGCAGCTTCAGGACTAGCGGAGCGGGTCCCGAGCAGTACTTC. Its protein is CASSFRTSGAGPEQYF. V and J are TRBV5-1 and TRBJ2-7; 10 bases map to TRBD2. J was trimmed by 6 bases and V by 2 bases; bases with no gene match: 11. The CDR3 consists of 16 residues. The germline CDR1 and CDR2 sequences are SGHRS and YFSETQ.

In DNA form, the CDR3 reads TGTGCCAGCAGCCTTAGCAGGGACGGAGCCTACGAGCAGTACTTC. It yields the protein CASSLSRDGAYEQYF. This sequence joins TRBV11-2 and TRBJ2-5; D tentatively fits TRBD1 or TRBD2 (5 bases each). With the DNA end fitting TRBJ2-7 better, the J assignment may be wrong. Germline V gives CDR1 SGHAT, CDR2 FQNNGV. The CDR3 is 15 residues long.